The 23 T cell receptor beta chains presented below share a single source sample, sequenced in a study of molecular identifiers for immune sequencing clone quantification. A single record per CDR3 protein comes from TCRdb applying MiXCR to the PCR reads. The sample has about 640,000 distinct CDR3 sequences; around 20% are singletons. Sequenced sample: naive CD8+ T cells from blood, with Jurkat cell RNA spiked in. Subset defined: FACS-sorted CD8+CD4-CCR7+CD45RA+ naive T cells. Receptors originate from a human donor in good health. Some libraries in this study had Jurkat cell RNA spiked in.

This clonotype was counted many times. This rearrangement joins TRBV2 to TRBJ1-5, with 9 bases identical to TRBD1. The V and J ends lost 4 bases and 7 bases, in that order; junction bases with no gene match: 5. The CDR3 contains 14 residues. Germline V gene sequence: CDR1 SNHLY, CDR2 FYNNEI. In nucleotides, the CDR3 is TGTGCCAGCAGTGCACAGGGGGCACGACAGCCCCAGCATTTT. Protein sequence: CASSAQGARQPQHF.

This clonotype was counted ten times or more. V usage is TRBV5-1 and J usage is TRBJ2-3; the D call may be TRBD1 or TRBD2 (7 bases each). CDR1 and CDR2 from the germline V gene are SGHRS and YFSETQ. Trimming removed 4 bases from V and 1 base from J, with 16 bases in between. This CDR3 spans 16 amino acids. CDR3 in DNA: TGCGCCAGCAGCCGAAGGGCAGGGGGGGGCACAGATACGCAGTATTTT. Translation gives CASSRRAGGGTDTQYF.

This clonotype was recorded many times. The chain has TRBV29-1 and TRBJ2-3; TRBD1 matches 8 bases. Germline CDR1 SQVTM, CDR2 ANQGSEA. The V gene end was trimmed by 7 bases and the J gene end by 2 bases; junction bases not matched to a gene: 8. CDR3 size: 14 residues. This CDR3 reads CSAMTGAYTDTQYF. The CDR3 DNA follows: TGCAGCGCTATGACAGGGGCCTACACAGATACGCAGTATTTT.

V usage is TRBV19 and J usage is TRBJ1-6, with a possible D match to TRBD1 (6 bases). V lost 3 bases and J 8 bases, leaving 8 bases between the germline ends. The CDR3 extends over 13 amino acids. Germline loops: CDR1 LNHDA, CDR2 SQIVND (reference sequence). CDR3 loop: CASSMTGDSPLHF. Written as DNA, the CDR3 is TGTGCCAGTAGTATGACAGGTGATTCACCCCTCCACTTT.

This clonotype occurred a few times. Given a much more abundant clone one base away, this may be a read error. V and J are TRBV27 and TRBJ2-1; maybe TRBD1 (6 bases). The CDR3 length is 14 residues. The V end lost 4 bases, the J end lost 7 bases, and 14 bases lay between the germline ends. The germline V gene encodes CDR1 MNHEY and CDR2 SMNVEV (reference sequence). The CDR3 protein is CASSSLDSPNEQFF. CDR3 in DNA: TGTGCCAGCAGTTCCCTGGACAGCCCGAATGAGCAGTTCTTC.

This clonotype was counted at least ten times. The DNA of the CDR3 is TGCGCCAGCAGCCAGATCGGACAGGGAGGGTATGGCTACACCTTC. This gives the protein CASSQIGQGGYGYTF. The chain couples TRBV4-1 to TRBJ1-2, with 8 bases aligning to TRBD1. The CDR3 consists of 15 residues. With V trimmed by 3 bases and J by 5 bases, 8 bases remained unmatched. Germline assignment: CDR1 MGHRA and CDR2 YSYEKL.

This clonotype was seen ten or more times. The chain joins TRBV14 to TRBJ2-3; a possible D gene is TRBD2 (5 bases). Trimming cost V 3 bases and J 1 base, with 8 bases left between them. CDR3 length: 14 residues. CDR1 is SGHDN, CDR2 FVKESK, per germline. CDR3 loop: CASSHEGGTDTQYF. The CDR3 coding sequence is TGTGCCAGCAGCCATGAGGGAGGCACAGATACGCAGTATTTT. Full variable domain (outside the CDR3, taken from reference TRBV14 and TRBJ2-3): EAGVTQFPSHSVIEKGQTVTLRCDPISGHDNLYWYRRVMGKEIKFLLHFVKESKQDESGMPNNRFLAERTGGTYSTLKVQPAELEDSGVYFCASSHEGGTDTQYFGPGTRLTVL.

This clonotype was observed many times. The V and J genes are TRBV5-6 and TRBJ2-7; D perhaps matches TRBD1 (6 bases). Trimming removed 3 bases at V and 3 bases at J, with 13 bases between. The CDR3 length is 14 residues. Germline loops: CDR1 SGHDT, CDR2 YYEEEE. CDR3 residues: CASSSVTGNYEQYF. The CDR3 DNA is TGTGCCAGCAGCTCCGTGACAGGAAACTACGAGCAGTACTTC.

This clonotype was recorded many times. This chain connects TRBV10-3 to TRBJ2-3; possible D gene TRBD2, 5 bases. The CDR3 loop spans 17 amino acids. The germline V gene has CDR1 ENHRY and CDR2 SYGVKD. The germline V and J ends were trimmed by 0 bases and 0 bases, with 13 bases remaining between them. CDR3 loop: CAISESFEGQSTDTQYF. For the CDR3, the DNA is TGTGCCATCAGTGAGTCCTTCGAGGGTCAGAGCACAGATACGCAGTATTTT.

The chain carries TRBV7-6 and TRBJ2-7; D might be TRBD1 (6 bases). V lost 2 bases, J lost 7 bases, and 12 bases lay in between. Germline CDR1 is SGHVS and CDR2 is FNYEAQ. The CDR3 contains 13 residues. In nucleotides, the CDR3 is TGTGCCAGCAGCTTAATTTCGGGACAAGAGCAGTACTTC. Residues: CASSLISGQEQYF.

This clonotype was found many times. The rearrangement uses TRBV10-3 and TRBJ2-7; TRBD1 might be the D (6 bases). The V gene lost 2 bases and the J gene lost 6 bases, with 23 bases spanning the gap. The CDR3 runs 17 residues. Germline V lookup: CDR1 ENHRY, CDR2 SYGVKD. The CDR3 nucleotides are TGTGCCATCAGTGAGCCCGCTATTGGTGAGGGGGAGCGCGAGCAGTACTTC. Protein product: CAISEPAIGEGEREQYF.

V gene TRBV13 combines with J gene TRBJ2-1; no clear D. CDR3 length equals 13 residues. Trimming took 5 bases from V and 7 from J, leaving 12 bases between them. Germline CDR1 and CDR2: PRHDT and FYEKMQ (reference sequence). The CDR3 reads CASSAWSRNEQFF. The DNA for the CDR3 is TGTGCCAGCAGCGCCTGGTCTCGGAATGAGCAGTTCTTC.

This clonotype showed up many times. The chain joins TRBV27 to TRBJ2-5, with 13 bases fitting TRBD2. CDR1 is MNHEY and CDR2 is SMNVEV in the germline V gene (reference sequence). J gave up 5 bases and V 0 bases, and 3 bases lay outside the gene matches. This CDR3 has 16 amino acids. The CDR3 nucleotides read TGTGCCAGCAGTTTATCGTGGACTAGCGGGAGCGAGACCCAGTACTTC. Amino acid sequence: CASSLSWTSGSETQYF.

Details on this clonotype: One junction end disagrees with the germline gene, perhaps due to a read error. The gene calls are TRBV30 and TRBJ2-7, with 11 bases aligning to TRBD1. Germline V gives CDR1 GTSNPN, CDR2 SVGIG (reference sequence). This CDR3 has 15 residues. This CDR3 is CARSVGTGGFYEQYF. The CDR3 DNA reads as TGTGCCAGGAGTGTGGGGACAGGGGGTTTCTACGAGCAGTACTTC.

The V and J genes are TRBV19 and TRBJ2-1; no definite D call. With 3 bases removed from V and 7 bases from J, the gap between germline ends came to 19 bases. The CDR3 has 16 amino acids. Germline loops: CDR1 LNHDA, CDR2 SQIVND (reference sequence). The chain's CDR3 is CASSISLRVPTNEQFF. The CDR3 bases are TGTGCCAGTAGTATCTCTTTACGGGTACCTACGAATGAGCAGTTCTTC. Variable domain in full (rest from reference TRBV19 and TRBJ2-1): DGGITQSPKYLFRKEGQNVTLSCEQNLNHDAMYWYRQDPGQGLRLIYYSQIVNDFQKGDIAEGYSVSREKKESFPLTVTSAQKNPTAFYLCASSISLRVPTNEQFFGPGTRLTVL.

Only a few counts were recorded for this clonotype. This chain links TRBV11-1 with TRBJ2-7, with TRBD1 identical over 7 bases. The V gene's germline CDR1 is SGHAT and CDR2 FQDESV (reference sequence). V dropped 6 bases and J dropped 6; count of bases not matched to a gene: 11. This CDR3 is built from 14 residues. The CDR3 DNA reads TGTGCCAGCAGGGAACCCGGGACAGCCTCCGAGCAGTACTTC. Translated, it gives CASREPGTASEQYF.

This clonotype came up a few times. This chain joins TRBV7-9 and TRBJ1-4; 9 bases align to TRBD1. This CDR3 is 15 amino acids long. CDR1 is SEHNR and CDR2 is FQNEAQ in the germline V gene (reference sequence). J was trimmed by 7 bases and V by 5 bases; bases with no gene match: 8. CDR3: CASSPGTGLSEKLFF. The DNA of the CDR3 is TGTGCCAGCAGCCCCGGGACAGGGTTGAGTGAAAAACTGTTTTTT.

Remarks on this clonotype: A much larger clonotype is one base distant, so this may be a read error. V usage is TRBV6-2 or TRBV6-3 and J usage is TRBJ2-2, with TRBD2 as a possible D gene (5 bases). Germline loops: CDR1 MNHEY, CDR2 SVGEGT. The CDR3 covers 16 residues. The CDR3 loop is CASSHHREDYTGEPFF. In DNA, the CDR3 is TGTGCCAGCAGTCACCACAGAGAAGACTACACCGGGGAGCCGTTTTTT.

This clonotype was found many times. The V and J genes are TRBV6-1 and TRBJ1-1; perhaps TRBD1 as D (5 bases). V gave up 7 bases and J gave up 3 bases, with 9 bases separating them. Germline values: CDR1 MNHNS, CDR2 SASEGT. This CDR3 is built from 12 residues. The CDR3, as DNA: TGTGCCAGCAAGGGACCCTACACTGAAGCTTTCTTT. Encoded protein: CASKGPYTEAFF.

This clonotype has at least ten counts. V gene TRBV2 combines with J gene TRBJ2-7; 16 bases are a match to TRBD2. Germline V CDR1 and CDR2: SNHLY, FYNNEI. This CDR3 is built from 17 residues. Germline trimming cut 5 bases from V and 2 bases from J; bases unmatched to any gene: 6. The DNA for the CDR3 is TGTGCCAGCAGTCGCGGGACTAGCGGGAGGGCTACCTACGAGCAGTACTTC. It translates to CASSRGTSGRATYEQYF.

This clonotype was counted ten times or more. This chain joins TRBV27 and TRBJ1-5, with 7 bases that match TRBD1. Germline lookup yields CDR1 MNHEY and CDR2 SMNVEV (reference sequence). J was trimmed by 5 bases and V by 5 bases; bases with no gene match: 6. The CDR3 has 14 amino acids. The CDR3 loop is CASSPDRNYQPQHF. DNA for the CDR3: TGTGCCAGCAGTCCGGACAGGAATTATCAGCCCCAGCATTTT.

This clonotype was observed at least ten times. This chain connects TRBV19 to TRBJ2-3, with 7 bases that match TRBD2. The germline CDR1 and CDR2 sequences are LNHDA and SQIVND (reference sequence). Trimming cost V 5 bases and J 3 bases; bases outside gene matches: 8. The CDR3 is 15 amino acids. The CDR3 reads CASSFGGSGTDTQYF. The CDR3 bases are TGTGCCAGTAGTTTCGGGGGGAGTGGAACAGATACGCAGTATTTT.

This clonotype has a count of ten or more. The gene calls are TRBV20-1 and TRBJ2-7; D could derive from TRBD1 or TRBD2 (5 bases each). Germline-derived CDR1 and CDR2 are DFQATT and SNEGSKA (reference sequence). The CDR3 totals 13 residues. V was pared by 6 bases and J by 0 bases, with 12 bases between. The CDR3 protein is CSANYGASYEQYF. CDR3 DNA sequence: TGCAGTGCCAACTACGGGGCCTCCTACGAGCAGTACTTC.